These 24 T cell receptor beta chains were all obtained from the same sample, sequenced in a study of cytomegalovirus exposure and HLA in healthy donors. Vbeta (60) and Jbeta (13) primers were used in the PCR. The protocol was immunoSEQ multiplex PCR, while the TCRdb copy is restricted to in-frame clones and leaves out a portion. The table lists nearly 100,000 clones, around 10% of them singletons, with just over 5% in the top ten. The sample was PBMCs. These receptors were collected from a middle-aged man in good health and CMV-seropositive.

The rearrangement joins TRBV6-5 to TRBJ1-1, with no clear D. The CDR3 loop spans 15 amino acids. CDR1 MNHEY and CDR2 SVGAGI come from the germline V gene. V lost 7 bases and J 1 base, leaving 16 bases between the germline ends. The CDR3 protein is CASILRRAGNTEAFF. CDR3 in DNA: TGTGCCAGCATTTTACGGAGGGCTGGGAACACTGAAGCTTTCTTT.

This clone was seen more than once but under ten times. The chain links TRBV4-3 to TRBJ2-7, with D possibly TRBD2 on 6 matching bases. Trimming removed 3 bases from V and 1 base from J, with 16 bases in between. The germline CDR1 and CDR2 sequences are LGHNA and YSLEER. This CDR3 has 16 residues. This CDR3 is CASSHSWTGESYEQYF. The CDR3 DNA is TGCGCCAGCAGCCACTCATGGACGGGGGAATCCTACGAGCAGTACTTC.

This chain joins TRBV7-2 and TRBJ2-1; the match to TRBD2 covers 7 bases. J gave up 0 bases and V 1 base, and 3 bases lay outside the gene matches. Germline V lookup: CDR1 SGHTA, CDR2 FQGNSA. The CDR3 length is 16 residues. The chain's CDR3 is CASSLVGRSSYNEQFF. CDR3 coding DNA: TGTGCCAGCAGCTTAGTCGGGAGGAGCTCCTACAATGAGCAGTTCTTC. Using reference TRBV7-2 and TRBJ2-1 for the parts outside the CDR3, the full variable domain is GAGVSQSPSNKVTEKGKDVELRCDPISGHTALYWYRQSLGQGLEFLIYFQGNSAPDKSGLPSDRFSAERTGGSVSTLTIQRTQQEDSAVYLCASSLVGRSSYNEQFFGPGTRLTVL.

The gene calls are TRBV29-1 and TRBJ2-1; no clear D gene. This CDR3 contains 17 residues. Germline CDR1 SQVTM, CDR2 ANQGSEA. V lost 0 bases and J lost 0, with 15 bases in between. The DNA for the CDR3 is TGCAGCGTTGAAGATCCCCTTGAGCAGGTCTCCTACAATGAGCAGTTCTTC. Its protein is CSVEDPLEQVSYNEQFF.

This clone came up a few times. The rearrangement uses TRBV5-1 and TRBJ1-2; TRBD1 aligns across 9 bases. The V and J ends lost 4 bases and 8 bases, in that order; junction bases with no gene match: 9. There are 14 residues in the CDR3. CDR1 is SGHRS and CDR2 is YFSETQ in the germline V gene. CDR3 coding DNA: TGCGCCAGCAGCGTCACAGGGGGCGCGAGGGGCTACACCTTC. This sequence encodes CASSVTGGARGYTF.

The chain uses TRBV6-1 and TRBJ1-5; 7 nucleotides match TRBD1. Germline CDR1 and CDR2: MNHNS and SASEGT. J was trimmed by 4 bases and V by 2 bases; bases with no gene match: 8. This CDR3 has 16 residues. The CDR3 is CASSELWGTVNQPQHF. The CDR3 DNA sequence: TGTGCCAGCAGTGAACTATGGGGGACAGTAAATCAGCCCCAGCATTTT.

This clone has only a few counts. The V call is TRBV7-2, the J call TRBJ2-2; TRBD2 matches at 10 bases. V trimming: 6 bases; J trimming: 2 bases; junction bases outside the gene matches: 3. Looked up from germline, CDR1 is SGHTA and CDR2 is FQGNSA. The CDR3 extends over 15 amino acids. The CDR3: CASRPSGSNTGELFF. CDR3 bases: TGTGCCAGCAGGCCTAGCGGGAGTAACACCGGGGAGCTGTTTTTT. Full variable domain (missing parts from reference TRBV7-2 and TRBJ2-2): GAGVSQSPSNKVTEKGKDVELRCDPISGHTALYWYRQSLGQGLEFLIYFQGNSAPDKSGLPSDRFSAERTGGSVSTLTIQRTQQEDSAVYLCASRPSGSNTGELFFGEGSRLTVL.

CDR3 sequence reads: CASSPKIEPRFYDNEQFF. The CDR3 DNA is TGTGCCAGCAGCCCCAAGATTGAGCCTAGATTCTACGACAATGAGCAGTTCTTC. The chain has TRBV14 and TRBJ2-1; D unresolved. Germline V CDR1 and CDR2: SGHDN, FVKESK. Trimming removed 4 bases from V and 5 bases from J, with 24 bases in between. The length of the CDR3 is 18 residues.

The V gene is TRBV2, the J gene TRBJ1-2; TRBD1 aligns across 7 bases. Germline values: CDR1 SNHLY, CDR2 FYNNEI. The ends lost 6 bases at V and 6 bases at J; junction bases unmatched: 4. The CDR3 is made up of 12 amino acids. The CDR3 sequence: CASRIGTDGYTF. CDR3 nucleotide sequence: TGTGCCAGCAGGATTGGGACAGATGGCTACACCTTC.

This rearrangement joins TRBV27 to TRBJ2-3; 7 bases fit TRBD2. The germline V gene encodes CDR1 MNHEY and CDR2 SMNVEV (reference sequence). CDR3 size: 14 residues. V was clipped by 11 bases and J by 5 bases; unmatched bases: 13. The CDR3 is CAVTGGGKGDTQYF. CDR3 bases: TGTGCCGTCACGGGGGGAGGGAAGGGAGATACGCAGTATTTT.

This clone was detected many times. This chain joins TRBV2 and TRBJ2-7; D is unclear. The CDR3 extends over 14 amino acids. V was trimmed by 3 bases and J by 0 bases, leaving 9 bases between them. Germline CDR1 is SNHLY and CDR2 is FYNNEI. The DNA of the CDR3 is TGTGCCAGCAGTGAGCAGCGAAACTCCTACGAGCAGTACTTC. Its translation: CASSEQRNSYEQYF.

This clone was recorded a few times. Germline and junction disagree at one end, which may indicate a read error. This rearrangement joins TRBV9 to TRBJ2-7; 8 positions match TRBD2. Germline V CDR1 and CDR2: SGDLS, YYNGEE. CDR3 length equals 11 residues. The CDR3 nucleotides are TGTGCCAGCGAAGAAGCGGGAGCCTTAACCTTC. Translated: CASEEAGALTF.

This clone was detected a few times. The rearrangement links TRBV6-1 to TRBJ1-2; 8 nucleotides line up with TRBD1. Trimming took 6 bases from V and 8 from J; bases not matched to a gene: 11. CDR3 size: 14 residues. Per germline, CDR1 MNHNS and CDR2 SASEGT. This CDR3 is CASRYFQGAEGYTF. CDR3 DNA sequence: TGTGCCAGCAGATACTTCCAGGGGGCGGAAGGCTACACCTTC.

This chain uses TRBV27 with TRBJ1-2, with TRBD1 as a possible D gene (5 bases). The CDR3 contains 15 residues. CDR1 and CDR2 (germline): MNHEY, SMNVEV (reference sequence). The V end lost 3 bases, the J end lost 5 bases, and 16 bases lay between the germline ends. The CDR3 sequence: CASSFFAGLRYGYTF. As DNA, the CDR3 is TGTGCCAGCAGTTTTTTCGCGGGGCTTCGTTATGGCTACACCTTC.

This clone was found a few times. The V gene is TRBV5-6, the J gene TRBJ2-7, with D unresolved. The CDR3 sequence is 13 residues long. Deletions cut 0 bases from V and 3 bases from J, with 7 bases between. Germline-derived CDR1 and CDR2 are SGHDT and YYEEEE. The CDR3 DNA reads TGTGCCAGCAGCTTGGAAACGCGCTACGAGCAGTACTTC. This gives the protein CASSLETRYEQYF.

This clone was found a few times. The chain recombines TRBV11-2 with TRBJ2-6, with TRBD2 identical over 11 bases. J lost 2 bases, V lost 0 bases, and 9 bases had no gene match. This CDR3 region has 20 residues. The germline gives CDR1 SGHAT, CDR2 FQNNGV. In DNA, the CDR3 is TGTGCCAGCAGCTTAGAGCCTAGCGGGGGGACCTTTGCTGGGGCCAACGTCCTGACTTTC. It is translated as CASSLEPSGGTFAGANVLTF.

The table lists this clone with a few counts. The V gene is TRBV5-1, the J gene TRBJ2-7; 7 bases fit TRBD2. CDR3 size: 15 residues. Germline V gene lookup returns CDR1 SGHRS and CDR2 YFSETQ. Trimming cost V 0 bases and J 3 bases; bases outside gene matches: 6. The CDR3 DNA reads TGCGCCAGCAGCTTGGGCCAGGGAGGGCTCTACGAGCAGTACTTC. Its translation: CASSLGQGGLYEQYF.

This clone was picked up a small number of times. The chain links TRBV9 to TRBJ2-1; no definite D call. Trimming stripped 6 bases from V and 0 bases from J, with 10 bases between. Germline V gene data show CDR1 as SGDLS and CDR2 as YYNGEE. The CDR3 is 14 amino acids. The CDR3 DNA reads TGTGCCAGCACCCTAGACCTCTCCTACAATGAGCAGTTCTTC. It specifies CASTLDLSYNEQFF.

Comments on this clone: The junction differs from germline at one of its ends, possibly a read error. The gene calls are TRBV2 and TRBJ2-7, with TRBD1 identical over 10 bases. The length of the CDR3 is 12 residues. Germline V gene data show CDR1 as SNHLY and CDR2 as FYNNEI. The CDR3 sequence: CASSLGKGQGCF. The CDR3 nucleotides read TGTGCCAGCAGTCTAGGAAAGGGACAGGGGTGCTTC.

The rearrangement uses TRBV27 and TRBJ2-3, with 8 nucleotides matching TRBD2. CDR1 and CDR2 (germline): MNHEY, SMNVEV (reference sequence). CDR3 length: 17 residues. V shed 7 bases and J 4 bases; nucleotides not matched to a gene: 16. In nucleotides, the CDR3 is TGTGCCAGCATCTATGGGGCGGGAGGTAGTCAGGCAGATACGCAGTATTTT. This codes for CASIYGAGGSQADTQYF.

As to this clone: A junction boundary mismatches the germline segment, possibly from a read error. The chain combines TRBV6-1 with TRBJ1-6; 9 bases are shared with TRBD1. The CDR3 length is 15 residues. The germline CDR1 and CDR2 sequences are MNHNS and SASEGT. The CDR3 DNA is TGTGCCAGCAGGGCCGGGACAGGGTATAGTTCACCCCTCCACTTT. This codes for CASRAGTGYSSPLHF.

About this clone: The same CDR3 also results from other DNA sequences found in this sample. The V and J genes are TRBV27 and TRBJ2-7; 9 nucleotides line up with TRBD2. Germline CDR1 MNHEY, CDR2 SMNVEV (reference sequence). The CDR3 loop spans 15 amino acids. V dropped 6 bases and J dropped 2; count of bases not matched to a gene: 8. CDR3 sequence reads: CASSPGLAFTYEQYF. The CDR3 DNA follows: TGTGCCAGCAGCCCCGGACTAGCGTTTACCTACGAGCAGTACTTC.

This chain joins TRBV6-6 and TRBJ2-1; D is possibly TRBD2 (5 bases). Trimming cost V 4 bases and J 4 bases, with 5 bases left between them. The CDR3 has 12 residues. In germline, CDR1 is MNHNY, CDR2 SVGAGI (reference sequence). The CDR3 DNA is TGTGCCAGCAGTTGGGAGTACAATGAGCAGTTCTTC. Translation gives CASSWEYNEQFF.

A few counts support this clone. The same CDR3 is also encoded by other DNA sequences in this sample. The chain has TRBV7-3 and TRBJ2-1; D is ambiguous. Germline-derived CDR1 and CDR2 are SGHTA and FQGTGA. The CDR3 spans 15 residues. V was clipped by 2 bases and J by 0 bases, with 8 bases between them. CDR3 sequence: CASSLESSSYNEQFF. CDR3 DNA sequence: TGTGCCAGCAGCTTAGAATCGAGCTCCTACAATGAGCAGTTCTTC.